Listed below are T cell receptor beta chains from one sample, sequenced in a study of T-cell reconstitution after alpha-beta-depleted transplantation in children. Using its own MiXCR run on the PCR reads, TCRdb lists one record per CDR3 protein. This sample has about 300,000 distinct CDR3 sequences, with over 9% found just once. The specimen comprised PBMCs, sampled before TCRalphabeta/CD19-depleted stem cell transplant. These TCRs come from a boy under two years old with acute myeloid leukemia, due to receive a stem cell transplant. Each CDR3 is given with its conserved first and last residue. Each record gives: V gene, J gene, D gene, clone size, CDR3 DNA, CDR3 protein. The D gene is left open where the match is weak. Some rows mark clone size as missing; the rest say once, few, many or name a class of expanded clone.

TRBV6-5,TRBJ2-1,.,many,TGTGCCAGCAGTTACTCGGAACAGCTTACTGAGCAGTTCTTC,CASSYSEQLTEQFF
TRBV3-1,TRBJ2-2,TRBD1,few,TGTGCCAGCAGCCAAGAAGGGACAGGGGGCAACGGGGAGCTGTTTTTT,CASSQEGTGGNGELFF
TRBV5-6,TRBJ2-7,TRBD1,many,TGTGCCAGCAGCTCAGAATGGGACAGGGATCGCGAGCAGTACTTC,CASSSEWDRDREQYF
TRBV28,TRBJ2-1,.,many,TGTGCCAGCAGTCGTGAATTTTCCTACAATGAGCAGTTCTTC,CASSREFSYNEQFF
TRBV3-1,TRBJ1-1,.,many,TGTGCCAGCAGCCAAGACGGATGGAACACTGAAGCTTTCTTT,CASSQDGWNTEAFF
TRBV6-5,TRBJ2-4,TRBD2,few,TGTGCCAGCAGTTACTCGAGGGGTAGCGGGAGGCGCCTCGCCAAAAACATTCAGTACTTC,CASSYSRGSGRRLAKNIQYF
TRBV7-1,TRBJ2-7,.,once,TGTGCCAGCAGCTCACAGGGTAACGAGCAGTACTTC,CASSSQGNEQYF
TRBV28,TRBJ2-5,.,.,TGTGCCAGCAGTAGCCAGGGACCTCAGACAGAGACCCAGTACTTC,CASSSQGPQTETQYF
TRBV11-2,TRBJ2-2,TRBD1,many,TGTGCCAGCAGCTTGACAGGGGGCGGCACCGGGGAGCTGTTTTTT,CASSLTGGGTGELFF
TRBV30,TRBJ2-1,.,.,TGTGCCTGGAGTATGACAGACAATGAGCAGTTCTTC,CAWSMTDNEQFF
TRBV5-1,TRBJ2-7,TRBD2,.,TGCGCCAGCAGGGCGGGACTAGCGGAGAACTACGAGCAGTACTTC,CASRAGLAENYEQYF
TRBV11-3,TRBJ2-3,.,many,TGTGCCAGCAGACCAGACAGCTACTATGGGGCAGATACGCAGTATTTT,CASRPDSYYGADTQYF
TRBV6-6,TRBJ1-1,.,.,TGTGCCAGCAGTATTAAGATGAACACTGAAGCTTTCTTT,CASSIKMNTEAFF
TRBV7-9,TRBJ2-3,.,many,TGTGCCAGCAGCTTATCTCGCACAGATACGCAGTATTTT,CASSLSRTDTQYF
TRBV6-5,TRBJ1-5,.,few,TGTGCCAGCAGTTACCGCTGGTCATATAGCAATCAGCCCCAGCATTTT,CASSYRWSYSNQPQHF
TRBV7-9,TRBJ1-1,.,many,TGTGCCAGCAGCTTAGGGGGGATTAGGGACACTGAAGCTTTCTTT,CASSLGGIRDTEAFF
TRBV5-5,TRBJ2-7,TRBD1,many,TGTGCCAGCATGCGCTTTAGTGGGACAGGGGAACGGGGCGAGCAGTACTTC,CASMRFSGTGERGEQYF
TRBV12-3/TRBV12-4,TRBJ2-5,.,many,TGTGCCAGCAGTTTAAAGAGGGCCCAGTACTTC,CASSLKRAQYF
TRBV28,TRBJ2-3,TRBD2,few,TGTGCCAGCATCCAAAGACTAGCGGGGGGCTTCACAGATACGCAGTATTTT,CASIQRLAGGFTDTQYF
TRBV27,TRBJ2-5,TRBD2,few,TGTGCCAGCAGTTGGAGACTAGCGGGGCTCCAAGAGACCCAGTACTTC,CASSWRLAGLQETQYF
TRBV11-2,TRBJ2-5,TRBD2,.,TGTGCCAGCAGCTTAAAGAGAGCACTAGCGGGAGCGTGGGGCGTCGAGACCCAGTACTTC,CASSLKRALAGAWGVETQYF
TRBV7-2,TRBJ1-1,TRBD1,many,TGTGCCAGCAGCCCAAAAAGGGGGCTGGTCACTGAAGCTTTCTTT,CASSPKRGLVTEAFF